This T cell receptor beta chain was documented in a study of T cell responses to AZD1222 COVID-19 vaccine. Study at large: Second-dose recipients at about 4 or about 12 weeks were treated as one pooled group.

TCRdb's copy holds only in-frame clones and misses some; the assay was immunoSEQ multiplex PCR. The sample yields some 130,000 clones, roughly nine tenths seen once. The CDR3 runs 13 residues. The V end lost 6 bases, the J end lost 5 bases, and 13 bases lay between the germline ends. CDR1 is MNHEY and CDR2 is SVGAGI in the germline V gene. This clone showed up just once. The sample was peripheral blood, taken on day 0 of AZD1222 vaccination. This receptor was taken from an adult in good health. The rearrangement links TRBV6-5 to TRBJ1-1, with a possible D match to TRBD1 (5 bases). This CDR3 is CASRLSGLTEAFF. DNA for the CDR3: TGTGCCAGCAGGCTCTCAGGGCTAACTGAAGCTTTCTTT.